This record covers a single T cell receptor (beta chain). Its antigen remains unidentified. Trimming cost V 8 bases and J 1 base, with 15 bases left between them. CDR3 length: 13 residues. Germline V gene lookup returns CDR1 SQVTM and CDR2 ANQGSEA. These data come from a study of tumor-infiltrating lymphocytes in primary liver carcinoma. As for the study in general: Read depth, roughly 3.5 to 8 million productive TCRbeta reads, did not differ significantly between tissues.

A primer matching the constant region was used to make TCR beta cDNA from 500 ng of total RNA. ARM-PCR, slightly modified, supplied the TCR beta libraries through three nested multiplex PCR rounds. Each of the first two PCR rounds ran roughly 9 cycles with TRBV1-TRBV30 forward and C-beta reverse primers. TCRdb re-analysed the multiplex PCR reads in MiXCR, keeping a single row per CDR3 protein. Among just under 95,000 distinct CDR3 sequences, around 70% were seen once, and the ten largest hold around 25%. Findings and caveats of the study: Among the pair types, tumor region pairs showed more overlap than tumor-adjacent and tumor-blood pairs.

Starting material for RNA and DNA co-extraction consisted of about 17-31 mg of unsorted bulk tissue. The rearrangement joins TRBV29-1 to TRBJ2-7; no clear D. This clonotype was sampled from a middle-aged man with primary liver carcinoma and hepatitis B virus infection. The sequenced sample was tumor-adjacent normal liver tissue. CDR3 nucleotide sequence: TGCAGCATCCCCAAACCCCGATCCTACGAGCAGTACTTC. Residues: CSIPKPRSYEQYF.